The 4 T cell receptor beta chains below all came from one sample that was sequenced in a study of control samples from healthy donors and cancer patients. This table comes from immunoSEQ multiplex PCR, and its TCRdb copy is limited to in-frame clones, with some not included. The sample holds about 100,000 clones, about 80% seen once. Material: blood. The source is a man in his late teens or twenties in good health.

The chain carries TRBV9 and TRBJ1-2, with D possibly matching TRBD1 (5 bases). From germline, CDR1 is SGDLS and CDR2 YYNGEE. The CDR3 covers 14 residues. V shed 6 bases and J shed 5 bases, with 17 bases lying between them. This chain's CDR3 is CASKRQGALYGYTF. The CDR3 DNA follows: TGTGCCAGCAAACGCCAAGGGGCTCTTTATGGCTACACCTTC.

This clone was seen a single time. The chain couples TRBV5-1 to TRBJ2-7, with 9 bases that match TRBD1. The CDR3 extends over 15 amino acids. J lost 5 bases, V lost 2 bases, and 8 bases had no gene match. CDR1 is SGHRS, CDR2 YFSETQ, per germline. CDR3 loop: CASSFSGTGSNEQYF. CDR3 DNA sequence: TGCGCCAGCAGCTTTTCCGGGACAGGGAGCAACGAGCAGTACTTC.

The chain couples TRBV6-5 to TRBJ1-1; a possible D gene is TRBD1 (6 bases). V was trimmed by 0 bases and J by 2 bases, leaving 13 bases between them. The CDR3 runs to 16 residues. From germline, CDR1 is MNHEY and CDR2 SVGAGI. The CDR3 bases are TGTGCCAGCAGTTACTCCCCGAGGGGGGCAAACACTGAAGCTTTCTTT. This encodes CASSYSPRGANTEAFF.

J is TRBJ1-1 and V is TRBV28, with 10 bases lining up with TRBD1. The germline CDR1 and CDR2 sequences are MDHEN and SYDVKM. The ends lost 7 bases at V and 3 bases at J; junction bases unmatched: 5. The CDR3 extends over 14 amino acids. The CDR3 sequence: CASTLTGGDTEAFF. CDR3 DNA: TGTGCCAGCACCTTGACAGGGGGCGACACTGAAGCTTTCTTT.